Listed below are T cell receptor beta chains from one sample, sequenced in a study of shared clonotypes between healthy human individuals. TCRdb's table, derived via immunoSEQ multiplex PCR, lists solely in-frame clones and lacks some. The sample holds over a million clones; 75% to 80% are singletons and the top ten take more than 0.45%. Sequenced material: memory CD4+ T cells from PBMCs. The receptor set was obtained from a man younger than 35 in good health. Some clones in this sample may be carry-over from other donors' samples. Both conserved end residues are part of each CDR3. The D gene is left open where the match is weak. The listing skips clone size in some rows; elsewhere it reads once, few, many or a size class.

j_call | clone_size | v_call | d_call | cdr3_nt | cdr3_aa
TRBJ2-7 | NA | TRBV6-5 | TRBD1 | TGTGCCAGCAGTTCCGGGACAGGGGTCTACGAGCAGTACTTC | CASSSGTGVYEQYF
TRBJ1-1 | once | TRBV6-1 | NA | TGTGCCTGCCGCTGGGGGCGAGACACTGAAGCTTTCTTT | CACRWGRDTEAFF
TRBJ2-2 | few | TRBV4-3 | NA | TGCGCCAGCAGCCAAGATCTGTCGGCCGGGGAGCTGTTTTTT | CASSQDLSAGELFF
TRBJ2-5 | NA | TRBV5-1 | NA | TGCGCCAGCAGCTTAAGCCCGCCGGAGACCCAGTACTTC | CASSLSPPETQYF
TRBJ1-1 | many | TRBV11-3 | NA | TGTGCCAGCAGCTTCGGACCCATCACTGAAGCTTTCTTT | CASSFGPITEAFF
TRBJ1-5 | NA | TRBV4-1 | NA | TGCGCCAGCAGCCAAGATCTACGGGGGGCGAGCAATCAGCCCCAGCATTTT | CASSQDLRGASNQPQHF
TRBJ2-7 | NA | TRBV28 | TRBD2 | TGTGCCAGCAGTTTATTTATGGGGAGGGGAAGGGACTACGAGCAGTACTTC | CASSLFMGRGRDYEQYF
TRBJ1-5 | NA | TRBV6-1 | NA | TGTGCCAGCACTCGAACATCCCGCGAGCCCCAGCATTTT | CASTRTSREPQHF
TRBJ2-3 | once | TRBV7-9 | NA | TGTGCCAGCAGCTTAGGAGGTAGCGGTTTTGATACGCAGTATTTT | CASSLGGSGFDTQYF
TRBJ2-2 | once | TRBV6-6 | TRBD2 | TGTGCCAGCAGTGATAGCGGGTCGAACACCGGGGAGCTGTTTTTT | CASSDSGSNTGELFF